This entry lists 6 T cell receptor beta chains sequenced from one sample in a study of cytomegalovirus exposure and HLA in healthy donors. PCR involved 60 Vbeta and 13 Jbeta primers. Measured with immunoSEQ multiplex PCR; TCRdb has only the in-frame clones, and not every one. This sample carries roughly 150,000 clones, around 75% of them seen once, and the ten largest clones take around 3.1%. Sequenced sample: PBMCs. Receptor source: a male donor in good health and CMV-seronegative.

The chain couples TRBV4-1 to TRBJ2-3; weak D call: TRBD2 (5 bases). Trimming removed 0 bases from V and 0 bases from J, with 7 bases in between. CDR1 MGHRA and CDR2 YSYEKL come from the germline V gene. The CDR3 is made up of 15 amino acids. This chain's CDR3 is CASSQETRSTDTQYF. The CDR3 DNA is TGCGCCAGCAGCCAAGAAACTAGAAGCACAGATACGCAGTATTTT.

This chain connects TRBV28 to TRBJ2-7, with TRBD2 identical over 8 bases. Germline CDR1 is MDHEN and CDR2 is SYDVKM. The CDR3 is 15 amino acids. V lost 4 bases and J lost 1; bases outside the gene matches: 6. In nucleotides, the CDR3 is TGTGCCAGCAGTTCTCCTCGGGGGGGATCCTACGAGCAGTACTTC. It codes for CASSSPRGGSYEQYF.

This chain uses TRBV27 with TRBJ1-1; 7 bases map to TRBD1. Germline CDR1 MNHEY, CDR2 SMNVEV (reference sequence). The V segment lost 1 base and the J segment 1 base; nucleotides outside the gene matches: 6. CDR3 length equals 16 residues. CDR3 region: CASSLWAGTANTEAFF. CDR3 DNA: TGTGCCAGCAGTTTATGGGCCGGGACAGCGAACACTGAAGCTTTCTTT.

The V call is TRBV7-2, the J call TRBJ2-3; 11 bases align to TRBD2. Trimming removed 3 bases from V and 6 bases from J; junction bases left unmatched: 5. Germline CDR1 and CDR2: SGHTA and FQGNSA. This CDR3 region has 15 residues. The CDR3 coding sequence is TGTGCCAGCAGCTTCGGACTAGCGGGTGCGGATACGCAGTATTTT. It is translated as CASSFGLAGADTQYF.

The chain couples TRBV28 to TRBJ1-1; D uncertain. Germline V CDR1 and CDR2: MDHEN, SYDVKM. Trimming shortened V by 5 bases and J by 0 bases, and 19 bases separated the two germline ends. This CDR3 spans 17 amino acids. CDR3 in DNA: TGTGCCAGCAGTCTTAGGGTCGCCGGAGGAATGAACACTGAAGCTTTCTTT. Translating it yields CASSLRVAGGMNTEAFF.

The genes are TRBV9 and TRBJ1-2; D not resolved. CDR3 length equals 12 residues. Germline values: CDR1 SGDLS, CDR2 YYNGEE. Trimming left V 4 bases short and J 5 bases short, with 9 bases between. CDR3 in DNA: TGTGCCAGCAGCAAACACAGTTATGGCTACACCTTC. This translates into CASSKHSYGYTF. The whole variable domain, filled in from reference TRBV9 and TRBJ1-2, reads DSGVTQTPKHLITATGQRVTLRCSPRSGDLSVYWYQQSLDQGLQFLIQYYNGEERAKGNILERFSAQQFPDLHSELNLSSLELGDSALYFCASSKHSYGYTFGSGTRLTVV.